This T cell receptor (beta chain) was obtained from a study of cytomegalovirus exposure and HLA in healthy donors. PCR amplification relied on 60 Vbeta primers (plus 13 Jbeta primers). Method: immunoSEQ multiplex PCR; TCRdb's copy keeps in-frame clones and lacks some. The sample features tens of thousands of clones, with 15% in its top ten. The V and J ends lost 1 base and 3 bases, in that order; junction bases with no gene match: 4. CDR3 length: 17 amino acids. Germline V gene lookup returns CDR1 SGHVS and CDR2 FNYEAQ. Source material: PBMCs. The source is a man between 50 and 59 years old in good health and CMV-seropositive. J is TRBJ2-2 and V is TRBV7-6; 11 nucleotides line up with TRBD2. Here the CDR3 reads CASSLVLAGGYTGELFF. The CDR3 DNA follows: TGTGCCAGCAGCTTAGTCCTAGCGGGAGGCTACACCGGGGAGCTGTTTTTT.